These 11 T cell receptor beta chains were all obtained from the same sample, sequenced in a study of Graves' ophthalmopathy and Graves' hyperthyroidism. For repertoire sequencing, the TCR beta CDR3 regions were amplified from RNA transcripts. HTBI-primed RT-PCR formed the first round, and a multiplex PCR formed the second. Via MiXCR, TCRdb re-called the multiplex PCR reads, giving one row per CDR3 protein. The data contain 300,000 to 400,000 distinct CDR3 sequences, roughly 16% of them singletons. Source material: peripheral blood. Receptor source: an adult man with Graves' ophthalmopathy.

This clonotype was recorded at least ten times. The chain joins TRBV6-1 to TRBJ2-7, with a weak D call TRBD1 (5 bases). Germline CDR1 and CDR2: MNHNS and SASEGT. Trimming removed 6 bases at V and 2 bases at J, with 14 bases between. CDR3 size: 14 residues. Here the CDR3 reads CASRQGRRTYEQYF. The CDR3 DNA reads as TGTGCCAGCAGGCAGGGTAGACGGACCTACGAGCAGTACTTC.

This clonotype has ten or more counts. The CDR3 sequence is CASSPTGASNYGYTF. The CDR3 nucleotides are TGCGCCAGCAGCCCGACAGGCGCTTCTAACTATGGCTACACCTTC. The V gene is TRBV5-1, the J gene TRBJ1-2; maybe TRBD1 (6 bases). Germline loops: CDR1 SGHRS, CDR2 YFSETQ. CDR3 length: 15 amino acids. Trimming took 4 bases from V and 0 from J, leaving 13 bases between them.

This clonotype was recorded at least ten times. The CDR3 coding sequence is TGTGCCAGCAGCCGCGGGGAGGTGAACACTGAAGCTTTCTTT. Translating it yields CASSRGEVNTEAFF. The chain couples TRBV3-1 to TRBJ1-1; no firm D call. The CDR3 sequence is 14 residues long. Trimming took off 4 bases at V and 0 bases at J, with 9 bases between the two ends. Per the germline V gene, CDR1 is LGHDT and CDR2 is YNNKEL (reference sequence).

Ten or more counts support this clonotype. V and J are TRBV5-1 and TRBJ1-1; D gene ambiguous. This CDR3 is built from 15 residues. Trimming left V 0 bases short and J 1 base short, with 10 bases between. Germline V gives CDR1 SGHRS, CDR2 YFSETQ. This chain's CDR3 is CASSLGYRKNTEAFF. CDR3 nucleotides: TGCGCCAGCAGCTTGGGTTACAGAAAGAACACTGAAGCTTTCTTT.

This chain connects TRBV12-3 or TRBV12-4 to TRBJ1-2; D call uncertain. Trimming pared 6 bases from V and 5 bases from J, leaving 13 bases between. The CDR3 length is 13 residues. CDR3: CASSRPIQYGYTF. DNA for the CDR3: TGTGCCAGCAGCCGACCCATTCAATATGGCTACACCTTC.

This chain uses TRBV6-1 with TRBJ1-6, with D tentatively TRBD1 (6 bases). V was clipped by 11 bases and J by 10 bases, with 27 bases between them. From germline, CDR1 is MNHNS and CDR2 SASEGT. CDR3 length: 16 amino acids. The chain's CDR3 is CAGTLGSTGLNSPLHF. The CDR3 region has the DNA TGTGCCGGCACCCTCGGAAGTACAGGGTTGAACTCACCCCTCCACTTT.

This clonotype was observed many times. The CDR3 here is CSVDSQGLTGELFF. The CDR3 nucleotides read TGCAGCGTTGATTCCCAGGGTCTCACCGGGGAGCTGTTTTTT. V and J are TRBV29-1 and TRBJ2-2; D is possibly TRBD1 (5 bases). Trimming took off 3 bases at V and 4 bases at J, with 12 bases between the two ends. This CDR3 comprises 14 residues. Germline V lookup: CDR1 SQVTM, CDR2 ANQGSEA.

This clonotype has a count of ten or more. J is TRBJ1-6 and V is TRBV6-2 or TRBV6-3; 8 nucleotides align to TRBD1. This CDR3 comprises 15 residues. J gave up 5 bases and V 7 bases, and 7 bases lay outside the gene matches. CDR1 is MNHEY and CDR2 is SVGEGT in the germline V gene. This CDR3 reads CASTYGTGDNSPLHF. CDR3 bases: TGTGCCAGCACCTACGGGACAGGAGATAATTCACCCCTCCACTTT.

This clonotype was seen many times. V and J are TRBV12-3 or TRBV12-4 and TRBJ1-6; 12 bases are a match to TRBD1. The length of the CDR3 is 17 residues. The V segment lost 5 bases and the J segment 2 bases; nucleotides outside the gene matches: 4. CDR3 DNA: TGTGCCAGCAGTGCCGGGACAGGGGGCACCTATAATTCACCCCTCCACTTT. Amino acids: CASSAGTGGTYNSPLHF.

This clonotype was recorded at least ten times. The J gene is TRBJ1-5, the V gene TRBV6-2 or TRBV6-3, with 7 bases fitting TRBD1. V was clipped by 2 bases and J by 5 bases; unmatched bases: 6. The germline gives CDR1 MNHEY, CDR2 SVGEGT. This CDR3 has 15 residues. CDR3 region: CASSYGGGLYQPQHF. The CDR3 DNA sequence: TGTGCCAGCAGTTACGGAGGGGGCTTGTATCAGCCCCAGCATTTT.

This clonotype was seen only a few times. This may come from a read error, since a much larger clone is one base off. The rearrangement joins TRBV29-1 to TRBJ2-7; tentative D call: TRBD2 (6 bases). Between the trimmed V and J ends, which lost 7 bases and 2 bases, there was a span of 18 bases. Per germline, CDR1 SQVTM and CDR2 ANQGSEA. CDR3 length: 14 amino acids. CDR3 sequence (DNA): TGCAGCGCCACGAGGATAGGGACTCCCTACGAGCAGTACTTC. Protein: CSATRIGTPYEQYF.